Listed below are T cell receptor beta chains from one sample, sequenced in a study of T cells in Graves' hyperthyroidism and ophthalmopathy. TCRdb recomputed calls from the multiplex PCR reads with MiXCR, one row per CDR3 protein. The sample lists 370,000 or so distinct CDR3 sequences, 15% to 18% occurring once. Sequenced input: blood. These receptors all come from a woman aged 18-35 years with Graves' hyperthyroidism that later progressed to Graves' ophthalmopathy. CDR3s include the opening cysteine and the closing phenylalanine or tryptophan. The D gene is left open where the match is weak. Part of the rows lack a size; the others show once, few, many or a class for expanded clones.

clone_size d_call j_call v_call cdr3_aa cdr3_nt
- TRBD1 TRBJ2-7 TRBV7-9 CASSYSPGQSNYEQYF TGTGCCAGCAGCTATTCCCCGGGACAGAGTAACTACGAGCAGTACTTC
- - TRBJ1-5 TRBV20-1 CSARDHWGSGSSNQPQHF TGCAGTGCTAGAGATCATTGGGGGTCCGGCAGTAGCAATCAGCCCCAGCATTTT
many - TRBJ2-7 TRBV12-3/TRBV12-4 CASSRGFNYEQYF TGTGCCAGCAGCCGGGGGTTTAACTACGAGCAGTACTTC
many - TRBJ1-2 TRBV28 CASSFSKDSNYGYTF TGTGCCAGCAGTTTCTCCAAAGACAGCAACTATGGCTACACCTTC
many TRBD2 TRBJ2-1 TRBV7-2 CASTLAGLAGNEQFF TGTGCCAGCACCTTAGCGGGACTAGCGGGCAATGAGCAGTTCTTC
few TRBD1 TRBJ1-2 TRBV20-1 CSAPLTGQTNYGYTF TGCAGTGCCCCCCTGACGGGACAGACGAACTATGGCTACACCTTC
many TRBD2 TRBJ2-3 TRBV7-9 CASREPSGRLRSTDTQYF TGTGCCAGCAGGGAGCCTAGCGGGAGGTTAAGGAGCACAGATACGCAGTATTTT
few - TRBJ2-7 TRBV4-1 CASSQDFPDSPYEQYF TGCGCCAGCAGCCAAGATTTCCCCGACAGTCCCTACGAGCAGTACTTC
- TRBD2 TRBJ2-3 TRBV10-1 CASSQLAGEIADTQYF TGCGCCAGCAGCCAACTAGCGGGAGAAATCGCAGATACGCAGTATTTT
many TRBD1 TRBJ1-2 TRBV12-3/TRBV12-4 CASSSRTGGVMGYGYTF TGTGCCAGCAGTTCAAGGACAGGGGGCGTTATGGGTTATGGCTACACCTTC
- - TRBJ2-1 TRBV19 CASTIGGGIKNEQFF TGTGCCAGTACAATAGGGGGGGGAATTAAGAATGAGCAGTTCTTC
many - TRBJ1-2 TRBV3-1 CASSQRSDYGYTF TGTGCCAGCAGCCAAAGGTCCGACTATGGCTACACCTTC
- TRBD1 TRBJ1-5 TRBV6-1 CASRRQGRDQPQHF TGTGCCAGCAGGCGACAGGGGCGAGATCAGCCCCAGCATTTT
few - TRBJ1-5 TRBV20-1 CNAARDSNQPQHF TGCAATGCTGCCAGGGATAGCAATCAGCCCCAGCATTTT
many - TRBJ2-1 TRBV12-3/TRBV12-4 CASGSRVASGQFF TGTGCCAGCGGGTCTAGGGTGGCTAGTGGACAGTTCTTC
many - TRBJ2-7 TRBV7-2 CASSLGLRSDEQYF TGTGCCAGCAGCTTAGGGCTGCGTTCCGACGAGCAGTACTTC
- TRBD1 TRBJ2-1 TRBV6-9 CASSYRDREYNEQFF TGTGCCAGCAGTTACAGGGACAGGGAGTACAATGAGCAGTTCTTC
- TRBD2 TRBJ2-7 TRBV7-8 CASSLERGEDSGRYYEQYF TGTGCCAGCAGCTTAGAGAGGGGGGAGGATAGCGGGAGGTACTACGAGCAGTACTTC
- - TRBJ2-3 TRBV5-8 CASSAGHTSTDTQYF TGTGCCAGCAGCGCGGGACATACATCCACAGATACGCAGTATTTT
few TRBD2 TRBJ2-5 TRBV9 CASSVAGTSWETQYF TGTGCCAGCAGCGTAGCCGGGACTAGCTGGGAGACCCAGTACTTC
- - TRBJ2-5 TRBV19 CASSIVGRGGKETQYF TGTGCCAGTAGTATAGTGGGCCGCGGAGGCAAAGAGACCCAGTACTTC
many - TRBJ2-7 TRBV6-5 CASSYDPFSPSAPYEQYF TGTGCCAGCAGTTACGACCCCTTTTCCCCTAGCGCCCCCTACGAGCAGTACTTC
many - TRBJ2-7 TRBV6-1 CAAVAGAAYEQYF TGTGCCGCTGTAGCAGGGGCAGCCTACGAGCAGTACTTC
many - TRBJ1-1 TRBV5-1 CASRPTRSDTEAFF TGCGCCAGCAGGCCTACAAGATCGGACACTGAAGCTTTCTTT
many - TRBJ2-3 TRBV7-8 CASSLAGPGSTDTQYF TGTGCCAGCAGCTTAGCGGGACCCGGCTCCACAGATACGCAGTATTTT
many TRBD2 TRBJ2-1 TRBV2 CASTPGEREFDEQFF TGTGCCAGCACCCCGGGGGAGCGGGAGTTCGATGAGCAGTTCTTC
- - TRBJ2-3 TRBV6-1 CASTISVTDTQYF TGTGCCAGCACCATTAGCGTGACAGATACGCAGTATTTT
many - TRBJ2-1 TRBV6-6 CASSYGVGSNSYNEQFF TGTGCCAGCAGTTACGGCGTAGGATCCAACTCCTACAATGAGCAGTTCTTC
few - TRBJ2-7 TRBV4-1 CASSQGSASLYEQYF TGCGCCAGCAGCCAAGGGAGCGCTTCCCTCTACGAGCAGTACTTC
few - TRBJ2-4 TRBV20-1 CSARDPGGKGNIQYF TGCAGTGCTAGAGATCCTGGCGGGAAGGGAAACATTCAGTACTTC
many - TRBJ2-3 TRBV11-1 CASSRDRADTQYF TGTGCCAGCAGTCGGGACCGCGCAGATACGCAGTATTTT
- - TRBJ2-5 TRBV4-1 CASSPDRRVETQYF TGCGCCAGCAGCCCGGACAGGAGGGTAGAGACCCAGTACTTC
few - TRBJ2-1 TRBV7-9 CASSPIDPEQFF TGTGCCAGCAGCCCGATCGACCCTGAGCAGTTCTTC
few - TRBJ1-5 TRBV12-3/TRBV12-4 CASSRTGQNSNQPQHF TGTGCCAGCAGTCGGACCGGGCAAAATAGCAATCAGCCCCAGCATTTT
many TRBD2 TRBJ2-1 TRBV11-3 CASSLGGTSGYNEQFF TGTGCCAGCAGCCTAGGGGGGACTAGCGGATACAATGAGCAGTTCTTC
many - TRBJ1-2 TRBV6-1 CASRTRGTNYGYTF TGTGCCAGCAGAACCCGGGGCACTAACTATGGCTACACCTTC
few TRBD1 TRBJ2-7 TRBV29-1 CSVEGDRGNSYEQYF TGCAGCGTTGAGGGGGACAGGGGAAACTCCTACGAGCAGTACTTC
many - TRBJ2-1 TRBV11-3 CASSFDSDNEQFF TGTGCCAGCAGCTTTGACTCGGACAATGAGCAGTTCTTC
many - TRBJ2-2 TRBV12-3/TRBV12-4 CASSGLGGTGELFF TGTGCCAGCAGTGGTTTGGGGGGCACCGGGGAGCTGTTTTTT
- TRBD1 TRBJ2-7 TRBV27 CASSPGQGPSYEQYF TGTGCCAGCAGCCCGGGACAGGGGCCTTCCTACGAGCAGTACTTC